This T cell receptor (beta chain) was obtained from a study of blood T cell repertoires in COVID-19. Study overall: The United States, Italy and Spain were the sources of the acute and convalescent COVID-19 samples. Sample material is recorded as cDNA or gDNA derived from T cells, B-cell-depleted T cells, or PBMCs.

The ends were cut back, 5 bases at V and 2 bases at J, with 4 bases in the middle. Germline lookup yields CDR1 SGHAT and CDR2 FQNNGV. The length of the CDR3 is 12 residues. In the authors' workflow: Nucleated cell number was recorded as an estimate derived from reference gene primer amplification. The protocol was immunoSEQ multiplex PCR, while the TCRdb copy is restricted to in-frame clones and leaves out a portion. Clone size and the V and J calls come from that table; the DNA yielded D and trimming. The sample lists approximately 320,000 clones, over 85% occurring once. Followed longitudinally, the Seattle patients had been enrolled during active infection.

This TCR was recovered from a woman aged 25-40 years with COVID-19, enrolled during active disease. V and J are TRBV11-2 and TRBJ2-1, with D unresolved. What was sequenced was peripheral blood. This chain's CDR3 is CASSLPYNEQFF. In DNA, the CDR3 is TGTGCCAGCAGCCTCCCCTACAATGAGCAGTTCTTC. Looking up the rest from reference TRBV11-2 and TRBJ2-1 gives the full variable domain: EAGVAQSPRYKIIEKRQSVAFWCNPISGHATLYWYQQILGQGPKLLIQFQNNGVVDDSQLPKDRFSAERLKGVDSTLKIQPAKLEDSAVYLCASSLPYNEQFFGPGTRLTVL.